This TCR beta chain was sequenced during a study of T cell responses to AZD1222 COVID-19 vaccine. Overall study context: Second doses that came at about 4 or about 12 weeks were put together. General observations from the study: Repertoire samples came only from after the peak T cell response. At study baseline, merely more than 5 AZD1222 recipients were seropositive. Most donors were white British and more were female, and clonal diversity was possibly underestimated.

In germline, CDR1 is SGHRS, CDR2 YFSETQ. The CDR3 sequence is 15 residues long. Sequencing used immunoSEQ multiplex PCR; TCRdb keeps in-frame clones, though not all of them. This table holds 100,000 or so clones, 70% to 90% found once. Regarding this clone: What it recognizes is unknown. Compared with germline, one end of the junction differs, possibly owing to a read error.

The chain couples TRBV5-1 to TRBJ1-1; no definite D call. The clonotype comes from an adult in good health. The sample here was peripheral blood, taken on day 0 of AZD1222 vaccination. The CDR3 bases are TGTGCCAGCAGCCCGAACGCGGGGATGAACACTGAAGCTTTCTTT. Its protein is CASSPNAGMNTEAFF.